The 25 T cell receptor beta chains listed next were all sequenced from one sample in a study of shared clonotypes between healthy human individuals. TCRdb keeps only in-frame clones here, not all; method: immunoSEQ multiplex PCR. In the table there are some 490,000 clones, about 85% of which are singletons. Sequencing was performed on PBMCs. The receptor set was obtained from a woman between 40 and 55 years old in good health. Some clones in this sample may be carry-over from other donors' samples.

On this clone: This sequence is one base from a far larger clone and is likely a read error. The CDR3 sequence is CSVAAHGHEQYF. The CDR3 bases are TGCAGCGTTGCGGCCCACGGTCACGAGCAGTACTTC. This chain uses TRBV29-1 with TRBJ2-7; D remains ambiguous. This CDR3 region has 12 residues. Deletions cut 4 bases from V and 5 bases from J, with 12 bases between. Germline V CDR1 and CDR2: SQVTM, ANQGSEA.

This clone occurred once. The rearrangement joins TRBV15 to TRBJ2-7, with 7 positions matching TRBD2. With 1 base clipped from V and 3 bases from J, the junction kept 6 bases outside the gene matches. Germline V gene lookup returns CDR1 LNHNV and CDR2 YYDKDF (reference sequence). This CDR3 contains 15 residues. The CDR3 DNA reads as TGTGCCACCAGCAGAGGGGAGGGGATAAACTACGAGCAGTACTTC. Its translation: CATSRGEGINYEQYF.

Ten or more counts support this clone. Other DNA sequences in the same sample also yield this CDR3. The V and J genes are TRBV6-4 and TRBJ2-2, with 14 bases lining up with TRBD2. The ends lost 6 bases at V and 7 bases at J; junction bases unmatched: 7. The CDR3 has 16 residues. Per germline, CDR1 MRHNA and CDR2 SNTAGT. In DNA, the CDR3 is TGTGCCAGCAGCGCCGGGACTAGCGGGAGTGTCGGGGAGCTGTTTTTT. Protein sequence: CASSAGTSGSVGELFF.

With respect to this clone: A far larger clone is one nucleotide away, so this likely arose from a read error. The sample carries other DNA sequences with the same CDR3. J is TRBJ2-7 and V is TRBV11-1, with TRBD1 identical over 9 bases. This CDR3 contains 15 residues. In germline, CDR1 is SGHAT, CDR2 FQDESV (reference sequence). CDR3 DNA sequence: TGTGCCAGCAGCTTAGGTCTCGGGACAGGGAACGAGCAGTACTTT. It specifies CASSLGLGTGNEQYF. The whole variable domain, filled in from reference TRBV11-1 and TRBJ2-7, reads EAEVAQSPRYKITEKSQAVAFWCDPISGHATLYWYRQILGQGPELLVQFQDESVVDDSQLPKDRFSAERLKGVDSTLKIQPAELGDSAMYLCASSLGLGTGNEQYFGPGTRLTVT.

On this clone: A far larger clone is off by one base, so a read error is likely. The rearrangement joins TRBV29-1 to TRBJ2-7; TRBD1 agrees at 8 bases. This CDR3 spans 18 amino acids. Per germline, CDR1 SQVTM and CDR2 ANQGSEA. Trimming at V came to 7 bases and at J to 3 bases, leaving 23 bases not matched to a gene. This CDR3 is CSAEGWGTGIPPNYEQYF. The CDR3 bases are TGCAGCGCCGAGGGTTGGGGGACAGGAATACCCCCCAACTACGAGCAGTACTTC.

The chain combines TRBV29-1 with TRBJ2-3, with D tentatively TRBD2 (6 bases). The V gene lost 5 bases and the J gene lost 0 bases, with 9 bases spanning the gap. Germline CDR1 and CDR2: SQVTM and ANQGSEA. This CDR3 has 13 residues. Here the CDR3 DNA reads TGCAGCGTTCCGGGACTTAGCACAGATACGCAGTATTTT. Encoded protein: CSVPGLSTDTQYF.

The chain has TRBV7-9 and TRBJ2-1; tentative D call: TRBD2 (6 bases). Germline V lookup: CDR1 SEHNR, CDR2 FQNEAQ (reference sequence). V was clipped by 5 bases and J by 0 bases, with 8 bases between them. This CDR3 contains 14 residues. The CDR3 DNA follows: TGTGCCAGCAGCCGGGACTTCTCCTACAATGAGCAGTTCTTC. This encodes CASSRDFSYNEQFF.

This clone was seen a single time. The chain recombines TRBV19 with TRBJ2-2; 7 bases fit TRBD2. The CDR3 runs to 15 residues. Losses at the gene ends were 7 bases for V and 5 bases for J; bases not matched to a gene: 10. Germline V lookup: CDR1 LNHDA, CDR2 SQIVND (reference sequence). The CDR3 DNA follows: TGTGCCAGTACCACCGGGACTACACCAACCGGGGAGCTGTTTTTT. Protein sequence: CASTTGTTPTGELFF.

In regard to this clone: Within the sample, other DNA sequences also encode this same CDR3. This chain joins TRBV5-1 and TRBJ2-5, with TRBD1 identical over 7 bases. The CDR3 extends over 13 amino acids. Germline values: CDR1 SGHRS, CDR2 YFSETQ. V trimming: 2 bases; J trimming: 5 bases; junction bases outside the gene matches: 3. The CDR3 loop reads CASSLQGLETQYF. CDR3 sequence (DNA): TGCGCCAGCAGCTTACAGGGGCTGGAGACCCAGTACTTC.

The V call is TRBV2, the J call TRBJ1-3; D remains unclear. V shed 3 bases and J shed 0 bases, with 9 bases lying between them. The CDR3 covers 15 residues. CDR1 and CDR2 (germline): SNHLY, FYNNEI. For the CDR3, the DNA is TGTGCCAGCAGTGAGGGCCGTAGCTCTGGAAACACCATATATTTT. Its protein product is CASSEGRSSGNTIYF. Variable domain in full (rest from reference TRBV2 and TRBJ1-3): EPEVTQTPSHQVTQMGQEVILRCVPISNHLYFYWYRQILGQKVEFLVSFYNNEISEKSEIFDDQFSVERPDGSNFTLKIRSTKLEDSAMYFCASSEGRSSGNTIYFGEGSWLTVV.

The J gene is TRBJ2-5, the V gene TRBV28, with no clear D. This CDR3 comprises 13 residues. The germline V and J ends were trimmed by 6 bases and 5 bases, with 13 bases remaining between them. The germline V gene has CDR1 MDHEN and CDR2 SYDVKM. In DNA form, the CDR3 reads TGTGCCAGCAGGGGTTACGAAGGGGAGACCCAGTACTTC. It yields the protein CASRGYEGETQYF.

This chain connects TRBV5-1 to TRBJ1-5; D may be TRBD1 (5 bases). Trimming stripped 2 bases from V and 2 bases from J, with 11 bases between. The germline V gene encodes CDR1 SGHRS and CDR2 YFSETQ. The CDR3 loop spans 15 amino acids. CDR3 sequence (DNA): TGCGCCAGCAGCTTTGGAGGGGAGGGCAATCAGCCCCAGCATTTT. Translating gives CASSFGGEGNQPQHF.

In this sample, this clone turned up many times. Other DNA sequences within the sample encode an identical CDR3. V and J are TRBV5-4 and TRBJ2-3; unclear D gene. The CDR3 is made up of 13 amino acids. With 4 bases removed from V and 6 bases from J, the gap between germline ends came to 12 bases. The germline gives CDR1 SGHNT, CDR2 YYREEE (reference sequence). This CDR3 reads CASSSYQFDTQYF. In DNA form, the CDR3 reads TGTGCCAGCAGCAGCTACCAGTTCGATACGCAGTATTTT.

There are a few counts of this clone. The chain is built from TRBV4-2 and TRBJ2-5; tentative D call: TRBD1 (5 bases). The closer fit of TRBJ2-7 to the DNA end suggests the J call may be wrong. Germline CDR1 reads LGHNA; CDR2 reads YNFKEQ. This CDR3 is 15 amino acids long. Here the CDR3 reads CASSHNVETAYEQYF. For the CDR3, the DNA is TGTGCCAGCAGCCACAACGTTGAGACAGCCTACGAGCAGTACTTC.

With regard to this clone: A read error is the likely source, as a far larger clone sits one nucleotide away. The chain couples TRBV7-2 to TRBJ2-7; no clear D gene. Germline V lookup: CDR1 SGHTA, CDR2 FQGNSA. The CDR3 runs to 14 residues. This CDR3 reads CAISSFGGPYEQYF. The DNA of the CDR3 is TGTGCCATCAGCTCTTTCGGTGGGCCATACGAGCAGTACTTC. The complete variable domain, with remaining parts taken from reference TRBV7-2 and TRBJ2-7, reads GAGVSQSPSNKVTEKGKDVELRCDPISGHTALYWYRQSLGQGLEFLIYFQGNSAPDKSGLPSDRFSAERTGGSVSTLTIQRTQQEDSAVYLCAISSFGGPYEQYFGPGTRLTVT.

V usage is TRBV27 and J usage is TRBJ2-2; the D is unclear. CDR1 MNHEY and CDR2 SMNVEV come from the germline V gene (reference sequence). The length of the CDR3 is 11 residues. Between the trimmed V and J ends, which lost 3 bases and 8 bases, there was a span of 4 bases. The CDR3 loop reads CASSFMGELFF. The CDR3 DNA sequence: TGTGCCAGCAGTTTTATGGGGGAGCTGTTTTTT.

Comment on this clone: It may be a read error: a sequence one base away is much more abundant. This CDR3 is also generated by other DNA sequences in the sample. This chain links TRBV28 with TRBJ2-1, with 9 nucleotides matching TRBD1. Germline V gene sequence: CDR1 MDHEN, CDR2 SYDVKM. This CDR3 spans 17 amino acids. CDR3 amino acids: CASSLPGQGRSYNEQFF. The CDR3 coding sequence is TGTGCCAGTAGTTTGCCGGGACAGGGTCGCTCCTACAATGAGCAGTTCTTC.

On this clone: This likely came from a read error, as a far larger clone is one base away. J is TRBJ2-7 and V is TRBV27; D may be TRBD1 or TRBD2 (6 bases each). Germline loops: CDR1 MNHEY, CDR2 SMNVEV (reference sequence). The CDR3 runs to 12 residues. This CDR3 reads CASSSKGGEQHF. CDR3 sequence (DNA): TGTGCCAGCAGTTCCAAGGGGGGCGAGCAGCACTTC.

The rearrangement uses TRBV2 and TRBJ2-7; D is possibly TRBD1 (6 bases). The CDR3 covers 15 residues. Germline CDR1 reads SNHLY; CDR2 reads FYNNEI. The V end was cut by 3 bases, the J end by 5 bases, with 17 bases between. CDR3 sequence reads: CASSDRWQGLDEQYF. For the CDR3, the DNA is TGTGCCAGCAGTGATCGGTGGCAGGGGCTGGACGAGCAGTACTTC.

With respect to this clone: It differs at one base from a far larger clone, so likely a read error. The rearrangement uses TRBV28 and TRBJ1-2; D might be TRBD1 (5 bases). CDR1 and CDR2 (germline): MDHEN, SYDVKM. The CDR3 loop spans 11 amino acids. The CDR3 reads CASNRNYSYTF. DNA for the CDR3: TGTGCCAGCAACAGGAACTATAGCTACACCTTC.

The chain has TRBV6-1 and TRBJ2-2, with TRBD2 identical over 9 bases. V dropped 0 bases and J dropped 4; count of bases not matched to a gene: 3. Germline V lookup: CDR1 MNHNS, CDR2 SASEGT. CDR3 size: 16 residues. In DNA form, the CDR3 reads TGTGCCAGCAGTGAAGCCGGACTAGCGTCCACCGGGGAGCTGTTTTTT. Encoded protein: CASSEAGLASTGELFF.

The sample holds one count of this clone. The DNA for the CDR3 is TGTGCCAGCAGCCGCCCGAGAGGTGTTGAAAAACTGTTTTTT. It encodes CASSRPRGVEKLFF. The chain carries TRBV7-9 and TRBJ1-4; the D is unclear. With 5 bases removed from V and 7 bases from J, the gap between germline ends came to 14 bases. This CDR3 spans 14 amino acids. Germline V gene data show CDR1 as SEHNR and CDR2 as FQNEAQ (reference sequence).

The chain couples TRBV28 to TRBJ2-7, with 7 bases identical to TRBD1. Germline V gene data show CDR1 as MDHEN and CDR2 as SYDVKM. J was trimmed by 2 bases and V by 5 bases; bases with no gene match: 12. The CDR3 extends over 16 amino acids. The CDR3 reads CASSPLGGASAYEQYF. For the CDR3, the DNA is TGTGCCAGCAGTCCCCTAGGGGGCGCGTCGGCCTACGAGCAGTACTTC.

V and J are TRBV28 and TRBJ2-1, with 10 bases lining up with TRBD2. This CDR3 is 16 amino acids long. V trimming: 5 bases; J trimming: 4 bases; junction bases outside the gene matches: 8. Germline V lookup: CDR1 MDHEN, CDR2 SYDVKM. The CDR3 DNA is TGTGCCAGCAGTCCACTAGCGGGGAGGGGGTACAATGAGCAGTTCTTC. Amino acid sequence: CASSPLAGRGYNEQFF.

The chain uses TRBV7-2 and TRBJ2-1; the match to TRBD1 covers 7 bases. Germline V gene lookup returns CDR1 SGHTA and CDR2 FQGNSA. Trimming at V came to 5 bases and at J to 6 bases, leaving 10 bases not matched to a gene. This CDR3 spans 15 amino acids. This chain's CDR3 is CASSVDRDSINEQFF. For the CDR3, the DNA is TGTGCCAGCAGCGTCGACAGGGATAGTATCAATGAGCAGTTCTTC.